Below, one TCR beta chain is given with its context. Its target is not known. Germline CDR1 reads SEHNR; CDR2 reads FQNEAQ (reference sequence). Trimming stripped 7 bases from V and 0 bases from J, with 22 bases between. The CDR3 totals 17 residues. The data originate from a study of T cells in localized non-small cell lung cancer. Assay used: immunoSEQ multiplex PCR; TCRdb lists only in-frame clones, some missing. The sample lists about 29,000 clones; 80% to 90% were seen once. The study's findings and limits: In uninvolved adjacent lung, T cell clonality reached its highest value, exceeding tumor. A median of 57 clones ranked among the top 100 in tumor appeared in adjacent lung.

This TCR came from a woman aged 35 to 70 with stage I lung adenocarcinoma. The starting material was peripheral blood, obtained before any cancer treatment. V and J are TRBV7-9 and TRBJ2-7; perhaps TRBD1 as D (7 bases). CDR3 protein: CASTPVLAGGLSYEQYF. CDR3 DNA: TGTGCCAGCACCCCCGTTTTGGCAGGGGGGCTCTCCTACGAGCAGTACTTC.